Each of the 10 T cell receptor beta chains below was sequenced from the same sample in a study of blood T cell repertoires in COVID-19. The table came from immunoSEQ multiplex PCR; TCRdb's copy has only in-frame clones and leaves some out. The sample carries some 120,000 clones, more than 65% recorded once. The sequenced sample was peripheral blood. The receptors derive from a human donor in a cohort sampled during active COVID-19.

This chain uses TRBV4-3 with TRBJ1-1, with D unclear. The germline V gene has CDR1 LGHNA and CDR2 YSLEER. V lost 0 bases, J lost 3 bases, and 8 bases lay in between. The CDR3 covers 14 residues. As DNA, the CDR3 is TGCGCCAGCAGCCAAGATGAGGAGTACACTGAAGCTTTCTTT. Its translation: CASSQDEEYTEAFF.

This clone has only one observation. The chain combines TRBV15 with TRBJ1-5; D not resolved. Trimming stripped 4 bases from V and 4 bases from J, with 11 bases between. This CDR3 spans 14 amino acids. Looked up from germline, CDR1 is LNHNV and CDR2 is YYDKDF (reference sequence). CDR3: CATSTAGRNQPQHF. The DNA for the CDR3 is TGTGCCACCAGCACCGCCGGCAGGAATCAGCCCCAGCATTTT.

The chain combines TRBV5-8 with TRBJ1-2; a possible D gene is TRBD1 (6 bases). Trimming took 4 bases from V and 5 from J, leaving 18 bases between them. Germline-derived CDR1 and CDR2 are SGHTS and YDEGEE. CDR3 size: 15 residues. CDR3 sequence (DNA): TGTGCCAGCAGCCTCCCCTTTGGGGGCCCTTATGGCTACACCTTC. Residues: CASSLPFGGPYGYTF.

This sequence joins TRBV28 and TRBJ1-2; 7 nucleotides line up with TRBD1. V shed 7 bases, J shed 4 bases, and the junction held 15 bases outside the gene matches. The germline V gene has CDR1 MDHEN and CDR2 SYDVKM. The CDR3 contains 16 residues. CDR3 residues: CASKPGPTGAGYGYTF. Written as DNA, the CDR3 is TGTGCCAGCAAACCAGGGCCTACAGGGGCTGGCTATGGCTACACCTTC.

The gene calls are TRBV7-2 and TRBJ2-3; 7 bases map to TRBD1. The trim removed 5 bases at V and 5 bases at J, leaving 7 bases unmatched. CDR1 and CDR2 (germline): SGHTA, FQGNSA. The CDR3 loop spans 14 amino acids. CDR3 sequence reads: CASSPQGLGDTQYF. The CDR3 DNA follows: TGTGCCAGCAGCCCACAGGGGCTTGGAGATACGCAGTATTTT.

The chain employs TRBV18 and TRBJ2-1, with 9 bases fitting TRBD2. The CDR3 contains 17 residues. Germline trimming cut 2 bases from V and 10 bases from J; bases unmatched to any gene: 15. Looked up from germline, CDR1 is KGHSH and CDR2 is LQKENI. The CDR3 nucleotides read TGTGCCAGCTCACCAAATTTTCGTCCTAGCGGGACCGGGGAGCAGTTCTTC. As protein: CASSPNFRPSGTGEQFF. Filled out from reference TRBV18 and TRBJ2-1, the complete variable domain reads NAGVMQNPRHLVRRRGQEARLRCSPMKGHSHVYWYRQLPEEGLKFMVYLQKENIIDESGMPKERFSAEFPKEGPSILRIQQVVRGDSAAYFCASSPNFRPSGTGEQFFGPGTRLTVL.

The V and J genes are TRBV4-3 and TRBJ2-3, with 8 bases matching TRBD2. The CDR3 has 15 amino acids. Germline-derived CDR1 and CDR2 are LGHNA and YSLEER. The V segment lost 3 bases and the J segment 2 bases; nucleotides outside the gene matches: 4. In nucleotides, the CDR3 is TGCGCCAGCAGCCAGAGCGGGGGAACCACAGATACGCAGTATTTT. It codes for CASSQSGGTTDTQYF.

The rearrangement links TRBV4-2 to TRBJ2-3, with TRBD1 matching 7 bases. The CDR3 is 18 residues long. CDR1 LGHNA and CDR2 YNFKEQ come from the germline V gene. J lost 5 bases, V lost 0 bases, and 14 bases had no gene match. The CDR3 spells CASSQDWYRQGLKDTQYF. The DNA for the CDR3 is TGTGCCAGCAGCCAAGATTGGTACAGACAGGGTCTAAAAGATACGCAGTATTTT.

V usage is TRBV6-5 and J usage is TRBJ1-4; D is perhaps TRBD1 (6 bases). Germline V gene lookup returns CDR1 MNHEY and CDR2 SVGAGI. V was clipped by 0 bases and J by 4 bases, with 9 bases between them. The CDR3 has 15 amino acids. In nucleotides, the CDR3 is TGTGCCAGCAGTTACTCAGGGGGTAATAATGAAAAACTGTTTTTT. Encoded protein: CASSYSGGNNEKLFF.

This clone was recorded a few times. The V and J genes are TRBV30 and TRBJ2-3, with 10 bases aligning to TRBD1. CDR3 length: 12 residues. V was pared by 2 bases and J by 10 bases, with 3 bases of the junction left unmatched. CDR1 GTSNPN and CDR2 SVGIG come from the germline V gene (reference sequence). Here the CDR3 reads CAWSRTGGPQYF. For the CDR3, the DNA is TGTGCCTGGAGTCGGACAGGGGGGCCGCAGTATTTT.